This T cell receptor (beta chain) is drawn from a study of shared clonotypes between healthy human individuals. Study results and limitations: Some clonotypes were shared by all four sorted-subset donors, while others were not shared. The non-shared ones had lower generation probabilities than the shared ones.

Each cell subset's genomic DNA was divided evenly among several immunoSEQ plates. Produced via immunoSEQ multiplex PCR; TCRdb's table is partial and in-frame only. The table has under 2,500,000 clones, around 95% seen once; the top ten hold around 0.13%. In regard to this clone: Its target is unknown.

Deletions cut 8 bases from V and 8 bases from J, with 19 bases between. The CDR3 loop spans 14 amino acids. CDR1 and CDR2 from the germline V gene are MNHNS and SASEGT. The sequence derives from a man between 18 and 35 years old in good health. This sequence joins TRBV6-1 and TRBJ2-1; D gene unclear. Sequencing was carried out using naive CD4+ T cells sorted from blood. The sample's subset: CD45RA+ positively selected. CDR3 in DNA: TGTGCCAGCTGCCGGCACGAGGCCGGGTATGAGCAGTTCTTC. The encoded protein is CASCRHEAGYEQFF.